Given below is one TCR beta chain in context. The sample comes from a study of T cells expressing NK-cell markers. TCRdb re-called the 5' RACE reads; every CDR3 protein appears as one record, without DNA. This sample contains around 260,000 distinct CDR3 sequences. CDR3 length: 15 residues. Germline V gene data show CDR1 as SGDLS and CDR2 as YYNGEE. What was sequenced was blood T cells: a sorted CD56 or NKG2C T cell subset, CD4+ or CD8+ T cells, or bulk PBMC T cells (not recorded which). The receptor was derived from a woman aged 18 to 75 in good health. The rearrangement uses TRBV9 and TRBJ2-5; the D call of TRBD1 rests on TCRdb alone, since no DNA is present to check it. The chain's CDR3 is CASSPRTGWGETQYF. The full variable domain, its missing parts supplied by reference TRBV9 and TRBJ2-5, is DSGVTQTPKHLITATGQRVTLRCSPRSGDLSVYWYQQSLDQGLQFLIQYYNGEERAKGNILERFSAQQFPDLHSELNLSSLELGDSALYFCASSPRTGWGETQYFGPGTRLLVL.